This TCR beta chain was identified during a study of T cells in Graves' hyperthyroidism and ophthalmopathy. This CDR3 has 19 amino acids. Trimming took 3 bases from V and 4 from J; bases not matched to a gene: 21. Germline-derived CDR1 and CDR2 are LGHDT and YNNKEL (reference sequence). Initially, at the first diagnosis of hyperthyroidism and before any ophthalmopathy symptoms, blood was sampled. Authors of the study amplified TCR beta CDR3 regions from RNA transcripts. The study used the HTBI primer set for a first-round RT-PCR of the TCR CDR3. TCRdb reanalysed the multiplex PCR reads using MiXCR and keeps one entry per CDR3 protein. Of tens of thousands of distinct CDR3 sequences listed, roughly 50% are singletons. This clonotype was picked up many times.

The V and J genes are TRBV3-1 and TRBJ2-7, with TRBD1 identical over 7 bases. The specimen was blood. The origin of this receptor is a woman aged 50 to 60 with Graves' hyperthyroidism that later progressed to Graves' ophthalmopathy. The CDR3 loop is CASSHIDRVGYVGAYEQYF. The CDR3 DNA sequence: TGTGCCAGCAGCCATATCGACAGGGTAGGATACGTCGGGGCATACGAGCAGTACTTC.